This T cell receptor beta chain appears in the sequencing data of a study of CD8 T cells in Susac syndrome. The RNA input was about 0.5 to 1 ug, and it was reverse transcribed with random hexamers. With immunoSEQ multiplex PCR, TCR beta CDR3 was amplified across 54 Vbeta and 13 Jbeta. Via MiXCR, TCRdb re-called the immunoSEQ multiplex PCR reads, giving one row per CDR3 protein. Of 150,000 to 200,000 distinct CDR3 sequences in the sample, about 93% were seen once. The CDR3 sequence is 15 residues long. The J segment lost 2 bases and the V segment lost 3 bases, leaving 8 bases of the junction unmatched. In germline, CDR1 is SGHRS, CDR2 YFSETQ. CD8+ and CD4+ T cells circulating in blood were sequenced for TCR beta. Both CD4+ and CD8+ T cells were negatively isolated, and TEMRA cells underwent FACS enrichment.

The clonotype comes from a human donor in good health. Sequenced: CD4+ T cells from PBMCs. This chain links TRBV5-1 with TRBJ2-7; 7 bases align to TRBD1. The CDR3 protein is CASSSSRDSTYEQYF. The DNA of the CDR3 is TGCGCCAGCAGCTCATCCCGGGACAGCACCTACGAGCAGTACTTC.